These T cell receptor beta chains were read from a single sample in a study of post-analysis software for immune sequencing data. TCRdb re-called the PCR reads with MiXCR, one entry per CDR3 protein. The sample shows approximately 730,000 distinct CDR3 sequences, 40% to 55% of them seen only once. The specimen sequenced was blood. These receptors were taken from a girl under 18 with multiple sclerosis. CDR3s leave out the opening cysteine and the closing phenylalanine or tryptophan. The order of the fields is V gene, CDR3 protein.

v_gene: TRBV7-9; CDR3aa: ASSQLLASYNEQF
v_gene: TRBV16; CDR3aa: ASSQLGSRQPQH
v_gene: TRBV12-3/TRBV12-4; CDR3aa: ASSSPRGADEQY
v_gene: TRBV2; CDR3aa: ASSAGTRIYEQF
v_gene: TRBV7-8; CDR3aa: ASSSLGSSNEQF
v_gene: TRBV12-3/TRBV12-4; CDR3aa: ASSSAGGGEKLF
v_gene: TRBV5-6; CDR3aa: ASSLWVTNEQF
v_gene: TRBV6-5; CDR3aa: ASRLGGRYEQY
v_gene: TRBV7-6; CDR3aa: ASSSSMNTEAF
v_gene: TRBV20-1; CDR3aa: SARPPSGSRSYEQY
v_gene: TRBV5-1; CDR3aa: ASKPGQGLETQY
v_gene: TRBV28; CDR3aa: ASSSLTSGGTSGSLWDQETQY
v_gene: TRBV6-6; CDR3aa: ASSYTKGNEQF
v_gene: TRBV5-1; CDR3aa: ASRLKPGQSIQETQY
v_gene: TRBV5-1; CDR3aa: ASSPGTSETDTQY
v_gene: TRBV20-1; CDR3aa: SARGTDDSNQPQH
v_gene: TRBV24-1; CDR3aa: ATSAPSTGLTYEQY
v_gene: TRBV4-2; CDR3aa: ASSQGPDYEQY
v_gene: TRBV9; CDR3aa: ASSVSTGAQGDTQY
v_gene: TRBV6-2/TRBV6-3; CDR3aa: ASSQGLRRHSSGANVLT
v_gene: TRBV24-1; CDR3aa: ATSEVGSSYNEQF
v_gene: TRBV6-2/TRBV6-3; CDR3aa: ASSHGDSEQY
v_gene: TRBV30; CDR3aa: AWSDLDTQY
v_gene: TRBV15; CDR3aa: ATSNPQGRNSYEQY
v_gene: TRBV4-3; CDR3aa: ASSFLGRPDGANVLT
v_gene: TRBV6-1; CDR3aa: ASRFSLSYEQY
v_gene: TRBV9; CDR3aa: ASSRPGQPGLAGRGNEQF
v_gene: TRBV10-3; CDR3aa: AISGVSSNTEAF
v_gene: TRBV6-1; CDR3aa: ASSETAVWETQY
v_gene: TRBV11-2; CDR3aa: ASSSIRVGWTDTQY
v_gene: TRBV27; CDR3aa: ASSSSGSYEQY
v_gene: TRBV15; CDR3aa: ASSSPGTGVYGYT
v_gene: TRBV6-2/TRBV6-3; CDR3aa: ASSQRRDRAWYEQY
v_gene: TRBV6-2/TRBV6-3; CDR3aa: ASSERGGYTEAF
v_gene: TRBV18; CDR3aa: ASSPIPRELLSTDTQY
v_gene: TRBV12-3/TRBV12-4; CDR3aa: ASSLSGRALTDTQY
v_gene: TRBV9; CDR3aa: ASSVGGSHYGYT
v_gene: TRBV5-1; CDR3aa: ASSRAQATNEKLF